Detailed here is one T cell receptor beta chain. Its specificity is unknown. Germline assignment: CDR1 SEHNR and CDR2 FQNEAQ (reference sequence). CDR3 length: 13 amino acids. V gave up 3 bases and J gave up 2 bases, with 8 bases separating them. Measured with immunoSEQ multiplex PCR; TCRdb has only the in-frame clones, and not every one. The repertoire holds about 120,000 clones, with 75% to 95% as singletons. This specimen belongs to a study of T cell responses to AZD1222 COVID-19 vaccine. Study observations and caveats: Receipt of two AZD1222 doses was followed by a rise in Spike-specific TCR breadth and depth. The donors showed a predominance of white British ancestry and of females, with possible underestimation of clonal diversity. Samples come after the peak T cell response, not at day 14. Vaccine-related CD4 TCRs covered spike, predominating at 160-218 and 743-854.

The sequence was collected from an adult in good health. Material: peripheral blood, obtained on day 0 of AZD1222 vaccination. The chain uses TRBV7-9 and TRBJ2-7; D unclear. CDR3 DNA: TGTGCCAGCAGCTTCGATATTACCTACGAGCAGTACTTC. Protein: CASSFDITYEQYF.